These 10 T cell receptor beta chains were all obtained from the same sample, sequenced in a study of blood T cell repertoires in COVID-19. Method: immunoSEQ multiplex PCR; TCRdb's copy keeps in-frame clones and lacks some. Counted here are 150,000 or so clones, 85% to 90% occurring once; the ten biggest clones make up approximately 7%. The specimen sequenced was peripheral blood. These receptors all come from a man in his forties or fifties with active or convalescent COVID-19.

The sample holds one count of this clone. Within the sample, other DNA sequences also encode this same CDR3. V and J are TRBV2 and TRBJ1-2, with D perhaps TRBD1 (5 bases). Germline assignment: CDR1 SNHLY and CDR2 FYNNEI. The CDR3 runs 13 residues. The V end lost 2 bases, the J end lost 1 base, and 5 bases lay between the germline ends. In DNA form, the CDR3 reads TGTGCCAGCAGTGAACAGGGTAACTATGGCTACACCTTC. Translated, it gives CASSEQGNYGYTF.

The V call is TRBV24-1, the J call TRBJ2-3; D not certain. Trimming left V 0 bases short and J 2 bases short, with 2 bases between. There are 13 residues in the CDR3. CDR1 KGHDR and CDR2 SFDVKD come from the germline V gene. CDR3 bases: TGTGCCACCAGTGATTTGCACACAGATACGCAGTATTTT. Encoded protein: CATSDLHTDTQYF.

V usage is TRBV2 and J usage is TRBJ1-2; no firm D call. V gave up 6 bases and J gave up 0 bases, with 14 bases separating them. This CDR3 spans 15 amino acids. CDR1 and CDR2 (germline): SNHLY, FYNNEI. The CDR3 DNA is TGTGCCAGCAGACTAAACTCGGAAGCTAACTATGGCTACACCTTC. Translating gives CASRLNSEANYGYTF.

The count of this clone is one. The rearrangement joins TRBV18 to TRBJ2-5; 9 nucleotides match TRBD2. The CDR3 has 15 amino acids. V lost 2 bases, J lost 4 bases, and 5 bases stayed unmatched. Germline assignment: CDR1 KGHSH and CDR2 LQKENI. The CDR3 loop is CASSPYLAGLETQYF. CDR3 nucleotides: TGTGCCAGCTCACCATACCTAGCGGGGCTAGAGACCCAGTACTTC.

The chain is built from TRBV2 and TRBJ2-3; no clear D gene. Germline CDR1 is SNHLY and CDR2 is FYNNEI. CDR3 length equals 16 residues. V was cut by 6 bases and J by 4 bases, with 20 bases left in between. The CDR3 DNA sequence: TGTGCCAGCAGACCCCAGGCAGGAAATATGGCAGATACGCAGTATTTT. It codes for CASRPQAGNMADTQYF.

The sample holds one count of this clone. This chain uses TRBV6-6 with TRBJ2-7, with 8 bases fitting TRBD1. Looked up from germline, CDR1 is MNHNY and CDR2 is SVGAGI (reference sequence). CDR3 size: 15 residues. V gave up 4 bases and J gave up 3 bases; unmatched junction bases: 8. DNA of the CDR3: TGTGCCAGCAGTTCCGGGACAGGCGGTAGCTACGAGCAGTACTTC. Residues: CASSSGTGGSYEQYF.

This chain connects TRBV28 to TRBJ1-5; 7 nucleotides match TRBD1. With V trimmed by 6 bases and J by 6 bases, 8 bases remained unmatched. The CDR3 extends over 14 amino acids. CDR1 is MDHEN, CDR2 SYDVKM, per germline. Here the CDR3 DNA reads TGTGCCAGCAGAAGACAGGGTTTGGTTCAGCCCCAGCATTTT. The encoded protein is CASRRQGLVQPQHF.

The J gene is TRBJ2-1, the V gene TRBV4-3; 8 bases line up with TRBD2. After removal of 5 bases from V and 2 bases from J, the junction contained 5 bases not matched to a gene. The germline V gene has CDR1 LGHNA and CDR2 YSLEER. The CDR3 consists of 15 residues. CDR3 loop: CASSDGRGAYNEQFF. CDR3 in DNA: TGCGCCAGCAGCGACGGGAGGGGGGCCTACAATGAGCAGTTCTTC.

The rearrangement links TRBV6-5 to TRBJ1-1; the match to TRBD1 covers 8 bases. CDR1 and CDR2 (germline): MNHEY, SVGAGI. The CDR3 totals 14 residues. Losses at the gene ends were 8 bases for V and 5 bases for J; bases not matched to a gene: 10. The CDR3 DNA reads as TGTGCCAGCGGAAACACAGGGGGTGAGACTGAAGCTTTCTTT. This translates into CASGNTGGETEAFF.

V and J are TRBV7-6 and TRBJ2-5, with D possibly being TRBD2 (6 bases). This CDR3 spans 15 amino acids. Trimming pared 3 bases from V and 5 bases from J, leaving 16 bases between. Germline values: CDR1 SGHVS, CDR2 FNYEAQ. CDR3 in DNA: TGTGCCAGCAGCTTTGTAACCGGGACTCTCGAGACCCAGTACTTC. Amino acids: CASSFVTGTLETQYF.